The next 29 T cell receptor beta chains were all read from a single sample in a study of memory CD4+ T cells and cytomegalovirus serostatus. The method was immunoSEQ multiplex PCR; TCRdb's version includes in-frame clones alone and lacks a portion of them. The data hold about 31,000 clones, with about 76% observed a single time. The sort gate was single viable CD3+CD4+CD8-CD45RO+ cells for memory CD4+ T cells. Material for sequencing was memory CD4+ T cells from blood. Receptor source: an adult in good health and CMV-seronegative. Some clones in this sample may be carry-over from other donors' samples.

This chain links TRBV6-5 with TRBJ1-1; the D gene is possibly TRBD1 (5 bases). CDR1 and CDR2 (germline): MNHEY, SVGAGI. This CDR3 region has 14 residues. Between the trimmed V and J ends, which lost 7 bases and 4 bases, there was a span of 16 bases. CDR3 loop: CASKGTGGTTEAFF. Written as DNA, the CDR3 is TGTGCCAGCAAAGGGACGGGTGGAACCACTGAAGCTTTCTTT.

This clone was seen a few times. V gene TRBV30 combines with J gene TRBJ2-7; no clear D gene. Germline CDR1 is GTSNPN and CDR2 is SVGIG (reference sequence). V was trimmed by 4 bases and J by 3 bases, leaving 7 bases between them. The CDR3 contains 11 residues. CDR3 DNA: TGTGCCTGGACATCTCGCTACGAGCAGTACTTC. Translating gives CAWTSRYEQYF.

The chain has TRBV7-2 and TRBJ1-1; 12 nucleotides line up with TRBD1. V gave up 8 bases and J gave up 6 bases; unmatched junction bases: 7. There are 14 residues in the CDR3. Germline lookup yields CDR1 SGHTA and CDR2 FQGNSA. CDR3 loop: CASEWGQGAPEAFF. CDR3 nucleotides: TGTGCCAGCGAATGGGGACAGGGGGCGCCTGAAGCTTTCTTT.

The rearrangement links TRBV28 to TRBJ2-7; 10 nucleotides match TRBD2. The V segment lost 2 bases and the J segment 5 bases; nucleotides outside the gene matches: 6. This CDR3 spans 15 amino acids. Germline V gene lookup returns CDR1 MDHEN and CDR2 SYDVKM. The CDR3, as DNA: TGTGCCAGCAGTTTAAGGCTAGCGGGGGTCAACGAGCAGTACTTC. Translating it yields CASSLRLAGVNEQYF.

This chain uses TRBV7-2 with TRBJ2-7; D remains unclear. From germline, CDR1 is SGHTA and CDR2 FQGNSA. V was cut by 5 bases and J by 5 bases, with 13 bases left in between. The CDR3 extends over 13 amino acids. The CDR3 DNA reads TGTGCCAGCAGCCGAACGATAACCCACGAGCAGTACTTC. It encodes CASSRTITHEQYF.

By its share, this clone is medium-sized. The chain is built from TRBV19 and TRBJ2-2; 8 bases line up with TRBD2. Germline assignment: CDR1 LNHDA and CDR2 SQIVND (reference sequence). With 5 bases clipped from V and 6 bases from J, the junction kept 14 bases outside the gene matches. The CDR3 length is 17 residues. Here the CDR3 reads CASSPGGSRVEAGELFF. The CDR3 DNA follows: TGTGCCAGTAGTCCGGGGGGGAGTAGGGTAGAAGCCGGGGAGCTGTTTTTT.

V gene TRBV2 combines with J gene TRBJ1-2, with TRBD1 as a possible D gene (5 bases). CDR1 SNHLY and CDR2 FYNNEI come from the germline V gene. Trimming left V 4 bases short and J 4 bases short, with 7 bases between. The CDR3 contains 12 residues. CDR3 sequence reads: CASSGDSYGYTF. CDR3 in DNA: TGTGCCAGCAGTGGAGACAGCTATGGCTACACCTTC.

The V call is TRBV6-1, the J call TRBJ1-4; D is uncertain. Trimming shortened V by 5 bases and J by 8 bases, and 18 bases separated the two germline ends. The germline gives CDR1 MNHNS, CDR2 SASEGT. This CDR3 comprises 15 residues. CDR3 protein: CASSTREGLGEKLFF. CDR3 sequence (DNA): TGTGCCAGCAGTACTCGAGAGGGCCTTGGCGAAAAACTGTTTTTT.

Only one count was recorded for this clone. This sample also contains other DNA sequences that code for the same CDR3. The rearrangement links TRBV28 to TRBJ1-1, with 11 bases matching TRBD1. V dropped 5 bases and J dropped 4; count of bases not matched to a gene: 6. The CDR3 runs 15 residues. Germline CDR1 is MDHEN and CDR2 is SYDVKM. Here the CDR3 reads CASSLRTGGVTEAFF. The CDR3 DNA is TGTGCCAGCAGTCTCCGGACAGGGGGCGTCACTGAAGCTTTCTTT.

The chain links TRBV10-1 to TRBJ2-1, with 8 nucleotides matching TRBD2. Germline V CDR1 and CDR2: WNHNN, SYGVQD (reference sequence). Trimming at V came to 3 bases and at J to 9 bases, leaving 13 bases not matched to a gene. This CDR3 is built from 16 residues. CDR3 DNA: TGCGCCAGCAGTGATCTCCGGGGACTAGAGGCGAGTGAGCAGTTCTTC. This codes for CASSDLRGLEASEQFF.

This clone was counted once. The rearrangement links TRBV5-1 to TRBJ1-1, with a tentative D call TRBD1 (5 bases). The V gene's germline CDR1 is SGHRS and CDR2 YFSETQ. V dropped 5 bases and J dropped 1 base, with 9 bases sitting between them. This CDR3 spans 13 amino acids. CDR3 bases: TGCGCCAGCAGAACAGGACCGAACACTGAAGCTTTCTTT. Translated: CASRTGPNTEAFF.

V is TRBV4-3 and J is TRBJ2-1; 8 positions agree with TRBD2. Germline lookup yields CDR1 LGHNA and CDR2 YSLEER. J lost 8 bases, V lost 2 bases, and 11 bases had no gene match. This CDR3 comprises 16 residues. CDR3 amino acids: CASSQYRAGGLDEQFF. CDR3 nucleotides: TGCGCCAGCAGCCAATACAGGGCGGGGGGCCTTGATGAGCAGTTCTTC.

The rearrangement uses TRBV5-4 and TRBJ2-7, with 7 bases fitting TRBD1. With V trimmed by 4 bases and J by 1 base, 5 bases remained unmatched. The CDR3 loop spans 14 amino acids. Germline CDR1 and CDR2: SGHNT and YYREEE (reference sequence). The CDR3 sequence: CASSHGDRSYEQYF. As DNA, the CDR3 is TGTGCCAGCAGCCATGGGGACAGATCCTACGAGCAGTACTTC.

The J gene is TRBJ2-6, the V gene TRBV5-1; unclear D gene. The V end lost 1 base, the J end lost 0 bases, and 5 bases lay between the germline ends. Per germline, CDR1 SGHRS and CDR2 YFSETQ. There are 15 residues in the CDR3. The CDR3 region has the DNA TGCGCCAGCAGCTTGCCGTTCTCTGGGGCCAACGTCCTGACTTTC. It encodes CASSLPFSGANVLTF.

Here the CDR3 DNA reads TGTGCAAGTCGCTTAGTTGGGGGCGCGAGCACAGATACGCAGTATTTT. This encodes CASRLVGGASTDTQYF. This chain connects TRBV12-2 to TRBJ2-3; the table's D call of TRBD1 was not tested on the DNA. TRBV12-2 is recorded as a pseudogene. The CDR3 has 16 amino acids.

The chain links TRBV28 to TRBJ1-5, with 7 bases fitting TRBD1. Per the germline V gene, CDR1 is MDHEN and CDR2 is SYDVKM. Unmatched junction bases numbered 4, after V lost 1 base and J lost 4 bases. CDR3 length: 15 residues. This chain's CDR3 is CASSLFSTGNQPQHF. The DNA of the CDR3 is TGTGCCAGCAGTTTATTCTCGACAGGGAATCAGCCCCAGCATTTT.

In this sample, this clone turned up a few times. This chain joins TRBV15 and TRBJ2-7; D is perhaps TRBD1 (6 bases). V lost 5 bases and J 7 bases, leaving 18 bases between the germline ends. In germline, CDR1 is LNHNV, CDR2 YYDKDF (reference sequence). The CDR3 spans 14 residues. The CDR3 protein is CATSLIDRFGEQYF. The CDR3 nucleotides are TGTGCCACCAGCCTTATCGACAGGTTCGGGGAGCAGTACTTC.

CDR3 region: CASSEEEGLTGYTF. CDR3 in DNA: TGTGCCAGCAGTGAAGAGGAGGGACTCACGGGCTACACCTTC. The rearrangement joins TRBV2 to TRBJ1-2; tentatively, D is TRBD1 (5 bases). Germline V gene sequence: CDR1 SNHLY, CDR2 FYNNEI. The CDR3 covers 14 residues. The V end was cut by 1 base, the J end by 8 bases, with 14 bases between.

There are a few counts of this clone. This chain joins TRBV9 and TRBJ1-2; perhaps TRBD1 as D (5 bases). This CDR3 has 12 residues. V dropped 2 bases and J dropped 9 bases, with 11 bases sitting between them. The germline V gene encodes CDR1 SGDLS and CDR2 YYNGEE. The CDR3 bases are TGTGCCAGCAGCGTCCGGGGGGACCGCTACACCTTC. It translates to CASSVRGDRYTF. The complete variable domain, with remaining parts taken from reference TRBV9 and TRBJ1-2, reads DSGVTQTPKHLITATGQRVTLRCSPRSGDLSVYWYQQSLDQGLQFLIQYYNGEERAKGNILERFSAQQFPDLHSELNLSSLELGDSALYFCASSVRGDRYTFGSGTRLTVV.

The chain links TRBV19 to TRBJ1-6, with 7 positions matching TRBD1. V was clipped by 3 bases and J by 4 bases; unmatched bases: 12. The V gene's germline CDR1 is LNHDA and CDR2 SQIVND (reference sequence). The CDR3 loop spans 18 amino acids. Here the CDR3 reads CASSMARLKGAYNSPLHF. CDR3 in DNA: TGTGCCAGTAGTATGGCGAGATTGAAGGGGGCTTATAATTCACCCCTCCACTTT.

The chain couples TRBV11-3 to TRBJ2-1, with 9 bases aligning to TRBD2. The CDR3 has 13 residues. J lost 10 bases, V lost 1 base, and 2 bases had no gene match. CDR1 and CDR2 from the germline V gene are SGHNT and YENEEA. CDR3 region: CASSLGLAGEQFF. In DNA form, the CDR3 reads TGTGCCAGCAGCTTAGGGCTAGCGGGGGAGCAGTTCTTC.

The J gene is TRBJ1-1, the V gene TRBV7-8; D uncertain. The V gene's germline CDR1 is SGHVS and CDR2 FQNEAQ. The CDR3 is 16 amino acids. The V end lost 1 base, the J end lost 0 bases, and 12 bases lay between the germline ends. The CDR3 sequence is CASSLGFGRLNTEAFF. The CDR3 DNA sequence: TGTGCCAGCAGCTTAGGGTTCGGCAGGTTGAACACTGAAGCTTTCTTT.

This clone was recorded a few times. The chain is built from TRBV6-1 and TRBJ1-6; possible D gene TRBD1, 6 bases. The ends were cut back, 3 bases at V and 7 bases at J, with 10 bases in the middle. The CDR3 totals 14 residues. Germline values: CDR1 MNHNS, CDR2 SASEGT. The CDR3 is CASSDGTRNSPLHF. CDR3 in DNA: TGTGCCAGCAGTGACGGGACACGAAATTCACCCCTCCACTTT.

The gene calls are TRBV11-2 and TRBJ1-6, with D possibly matching TRBD1 (5 bases). V shed 0 bases and J shed 9 bases, with 6 bases lying between them. Germline V gene data show CDR1 as SGHAT and CDR2 as FQNNGV. The CDR3 sequence is 13 residues long. The CDR3 spells CASSLDRGSPLHF. For the CDR3, the DNA is TGTGCCAGCAGCTTAGATAGGGGTTCACCCCTCCACTTT.

The chain links TRBV4-3 to TRBJ2-1; the match to TRBD2 covers 11 bases. In germline, CDR1 is LGHNA, CDR2 YSLEER. The CDR3 contains 15 residues. V lost 6 bases to trimming and J lost 4 bases; unmatched junction nucleotides: 5. CDR3 region: CASRKGTSGYNEQFF. CDR3 sequence (DNA): TGCGCCAGCAGAAAGGGGACTAGCGGTTACAATGAGCAGTTCTTC.

This chain connects TRBV27 to TRBJ2-6; D call uncertain. The germline V gene has CDR1 MNHEY and CDR2 SMNVEV (reference sequence). V gave up 5 bases and J gave up 0 bases, with 5 bases separating them. The CDR3 runs to 14 residues. The CDR3 loop is CASSPLSGANVLTF. The CDR3 region has the DNA TGTGCCAGCAGTCCCCTCTCTGGGGCCAACGTCCTGACTTTC.

This sequence joins TRBV5-1 and TRBJ1-2; possibly TRBD1 for D (5 bases). This CDR3 has 12 residues. Germline CDR1 and CDR2: SGHRS and YFSETQ. V lost 5 bases and J 4 bases, leaving 9 bases between the germline ends. The DNA for the CDR3 is TGCGCCAGCAGGGACAACTCCTATGGCTACACCTTC. Translating it yields CASRDNSYGYTF.

This rearrangement joins TRBV6-1 to TRBJ2-1; 10 bases fit TRBD1. The CDR3 totals 16 residues. Germline V gene lookup returns CDR1 MNHNS and CDR2 SASEGT. The junction had 1 base not matched to a gene; V was cut back by 2 bases and J by 0 bases. CDR3 bases: TGTGCCAGCAGTGAAAGGACAGGGGGCTCCTACAATGAGCAGTTCTTC. Residues: CASSERTGGSYNEQFF.

This chain joins TRBV7-2 and TRBJ2-4, with 8 nucleotides matching TRBD1. After removal of 0 bases from V and 4 bases from J, the junction contained 5 bases not matched to a gene. The germline V gene has CDR1 SGHTA and CDR2 FQGNSA. The CDR3 consists of 16 residues. The CDR3 sequence is CASSLAPGQEKNIQYF. The CDR3 bases are TGTGCCAGCAGCTTAGCGCCGGGACAGGAAAAAAACATTCAGTACTTC. The full variable domain, completed using reference TRBV7-2 and TRBJ2-4, is GAGVSQSPSNKVTEKGKDVELRCDPISGHTALYWYRQSLGQGLEFLIYFQGNSAPDKSGLPSDRFSAERTGGSVSTLTIQRTQQEDSAVYLCASSLAPGQEKNIQYFGAGTRLSVL.